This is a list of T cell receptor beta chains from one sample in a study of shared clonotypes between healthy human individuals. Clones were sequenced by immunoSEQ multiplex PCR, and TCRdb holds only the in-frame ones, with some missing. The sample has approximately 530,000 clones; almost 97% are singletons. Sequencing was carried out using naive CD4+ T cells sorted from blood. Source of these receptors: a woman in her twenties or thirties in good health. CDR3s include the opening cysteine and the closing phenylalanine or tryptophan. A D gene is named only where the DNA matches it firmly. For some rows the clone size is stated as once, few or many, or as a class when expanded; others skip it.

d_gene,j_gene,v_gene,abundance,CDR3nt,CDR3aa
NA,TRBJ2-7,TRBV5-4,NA,TGTGCCAGCAGCTTGGGGCTAGGACAGGGAGGGGACGAGCAGTACTTC,CASSLGLGQGGDEQYF
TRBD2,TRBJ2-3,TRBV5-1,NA,TGCGCCAGCAGCCCCGGGAGGGCAGGGAGGGGCACAGATACGCAGTATTTT,CASSPGRAGRGTDTQYF
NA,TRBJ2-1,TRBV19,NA,TGTGCCAGTAGTATAGGAACAGGTTCCTACAATGAGCAGTTCTTC,CASSIGTGSYNEQFF
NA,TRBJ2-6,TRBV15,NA,TGTGCCACCAGCAGATCGGGTAGGCCTGGGGCCAACGTCCTGACTTTC,CATSRSGRPGANVLTF
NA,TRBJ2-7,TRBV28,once,TGTGCCAGCAGTTCATGGGGGGTCGTGATCGACGAGCAGTACTTC,CASSSWGVVIDEQYF
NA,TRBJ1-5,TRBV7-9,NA,TGTGCCAGCAGCTTAGCGTATCAGCCCCAGCATTTT,CASSLAYQPQHF
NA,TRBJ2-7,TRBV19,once,TGTGCCAGTAGTATCCAGGGAAGGAGCTCCTACGAGCAGTACTTC,CASSIQGRSSYEQYF
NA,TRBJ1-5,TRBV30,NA,TGTGCCTCGGGGGGAGGGCTTGATCAGCCCCAGCATTTT,CASGGGLDQPQHF
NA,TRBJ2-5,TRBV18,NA,TGTGCCAGCTCACTATTAGGGACAAGGGAGCAAGAGACCCAGTACTTC,CASSLLGTREQETQYF
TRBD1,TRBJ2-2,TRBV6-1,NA,TGTGCCAGCAGCAGGGGGCCAAGCACCGGGGAGCTGTTTTTT,CASSRGPSTGELFF